This T cell receptor (beta chain) was identified during a study of T cells in localized non-small cell lung cancer. The study's findings and limits: Heterogeneity cannot be ruled out, as sequencing used one tumor region only. Turning up in adjacent lung were a median roughly 60 of the top 100 tumor clones.

Worth noting for this clone: Its antigen remains unknown.

The method was immunoSEQ multiplex PCR; TCRdb's version includes in-frame clones alone and lacks a portion of them. The data contain tens of thousands of clones, approximately 90% of them singletons. The V and J ends lost 1 base and 8 bases respectively, with 13 bases between them. Germline lookup yields CDR1 SGHRS and CDR2 YFSETQ. The CDR3 spans 14 residues. The receptor comes from a man aged 40 to 70 with stage III lung adenocarcinoma. The sample consisted of peripheral blood mononuclear cells, taken before any cancer treatment. The chain is built from TRBV5-1 and TRBJ2-1; possible D gene TRBD2, 6 bases. The CDR3 loop is CASSLWGVFYEQFF. CDR3 nucleotide sequence: TGCGCCAGCAGCTTGTGGGGGGTTTTCTATGAGCAGTTCTTC.